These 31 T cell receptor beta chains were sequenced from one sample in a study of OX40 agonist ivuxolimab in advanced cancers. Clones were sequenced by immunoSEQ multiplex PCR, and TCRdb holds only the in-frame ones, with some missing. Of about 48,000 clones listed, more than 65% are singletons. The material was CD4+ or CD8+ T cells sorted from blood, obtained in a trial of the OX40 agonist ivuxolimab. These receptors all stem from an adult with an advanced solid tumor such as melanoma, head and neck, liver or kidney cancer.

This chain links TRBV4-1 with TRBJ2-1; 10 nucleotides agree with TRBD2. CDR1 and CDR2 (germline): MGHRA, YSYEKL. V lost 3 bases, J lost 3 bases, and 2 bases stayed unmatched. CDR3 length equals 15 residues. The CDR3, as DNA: TGCGCCAGCAGCCACCTAGCGGGAGTCTACAATGAGCAGTTCTTC. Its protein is CASSHLAGVYNEQFF.

The DNA of the CDR3 is TGTGCCAGCAGCTTAGACGGGATGACCCTATACGAGCAGTACTTC. Protein sequence: CASSLDGMTLYEQYF. This chain uses TRBV11-2 with TRBJ2-7; tentative D call: TRBD2 (5 bases). This CDR3 has 15 amino acids. The V gene's germline CDR1 is SGHAT and CDR2 FQNNGV. Trimming cost V 0 bases and J 4 bases, with 13 bases left between them.

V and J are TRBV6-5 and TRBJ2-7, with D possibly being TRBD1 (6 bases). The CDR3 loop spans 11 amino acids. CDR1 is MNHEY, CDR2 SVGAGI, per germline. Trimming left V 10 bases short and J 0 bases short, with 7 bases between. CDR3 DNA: TGTGCCACAGGGGCCTCCTACGAGCAGTACTTC. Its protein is CATGASYEQYF.

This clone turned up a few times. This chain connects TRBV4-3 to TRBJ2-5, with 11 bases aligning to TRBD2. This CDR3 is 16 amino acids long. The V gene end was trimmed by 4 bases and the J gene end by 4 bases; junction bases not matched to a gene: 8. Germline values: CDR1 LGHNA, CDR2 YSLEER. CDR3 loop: CASSPYLAGGSETQYF. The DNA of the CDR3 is TGCGCCAGCAGCCCATATCTAGCGGGAGGTTCAGAGACCCAGTACTTC.

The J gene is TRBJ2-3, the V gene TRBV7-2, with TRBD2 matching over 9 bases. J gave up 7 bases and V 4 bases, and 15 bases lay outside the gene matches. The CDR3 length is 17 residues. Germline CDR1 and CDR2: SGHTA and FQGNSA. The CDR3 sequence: CASSSLGAGGLINTQYF. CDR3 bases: TGTGCCAGCAGCTCTCTGGGTGCGGGGGGGCTAATAAATACGCAGTATTTT. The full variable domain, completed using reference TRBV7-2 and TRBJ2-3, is GAGVSQSPSNKVTEKGKDVELRCDPISGHTALYWYRQSLGQGLEFLIYFQGNSAPDKSGLPSDRFSAERTGGSVSTLTIQRTQQEDSAVYLCASSSLGAGGLINTQYFGPGTRLTVL.

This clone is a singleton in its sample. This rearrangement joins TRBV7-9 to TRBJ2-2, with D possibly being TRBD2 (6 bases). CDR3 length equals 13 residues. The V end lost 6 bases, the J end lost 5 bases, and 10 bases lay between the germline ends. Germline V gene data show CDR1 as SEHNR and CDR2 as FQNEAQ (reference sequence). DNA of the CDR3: TGTGCCAGCAGAAGTAGCGGAACCGGGGAGCTGTTTTTT. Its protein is CASRSSGTGELFF.

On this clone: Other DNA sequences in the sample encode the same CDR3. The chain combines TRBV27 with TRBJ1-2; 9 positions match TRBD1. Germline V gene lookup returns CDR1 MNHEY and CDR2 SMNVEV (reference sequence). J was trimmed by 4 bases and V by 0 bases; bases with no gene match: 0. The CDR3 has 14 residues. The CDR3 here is CASSLSGQGYGYTF. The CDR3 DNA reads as TGTGCCAGCAGTTTATCGGGACAGGGCTATGGCTACACCTTC.

The CDR3 sequence is CASSLFPYSNQPQHF. CDR3 sequence (DNA): TGTGCCAGCAGCTTGTTTCCGTATAGCAATCAGCCCCAGCATTTT. The V gene is TRBV5-5, the J gene TRBJ1-5; no clear D. Germline V lookup: CDR1 SGHKS, CDR2 YYEKEE (reference sequence). This CDR3 has 15 residues. The V and J ends lost 1 base and 0 bases respectively, with 8 bases between them.

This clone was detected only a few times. The chain's CDR3 is CASSEGWTGGFGYTF. DNA for the CDR3: TGTGCCAGCAGTGAAGGCTGGACAGGGGGCTTTGGCTACACCTTC. The chain combines TRBV2 with TRBJ1-2; TRBD1 agrees at 11 bases. In germline, CDR1 is SNHLY, CDR2 FYNNEI. V shed 1 base and J 7 bases; nucleotides not matched to a gene: 5. The CDR3 loop spans 15 amino acids.

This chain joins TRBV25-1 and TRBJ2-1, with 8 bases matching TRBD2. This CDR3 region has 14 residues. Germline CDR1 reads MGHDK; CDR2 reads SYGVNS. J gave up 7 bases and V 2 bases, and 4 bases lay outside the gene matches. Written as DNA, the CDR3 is TGTGCCAGCAGTGAAATCCAGCGGGAGAATGAGCAGTTCTTC. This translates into CASSEIQRENEQFF.

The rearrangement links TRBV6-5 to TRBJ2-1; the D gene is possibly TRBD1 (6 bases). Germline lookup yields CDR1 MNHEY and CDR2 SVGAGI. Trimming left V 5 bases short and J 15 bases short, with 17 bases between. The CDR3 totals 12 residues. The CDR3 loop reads CASSHIDRTRFF. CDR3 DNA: TGTGCCAGCAGTCACATAGACAGGACGAGGTTCTTC.

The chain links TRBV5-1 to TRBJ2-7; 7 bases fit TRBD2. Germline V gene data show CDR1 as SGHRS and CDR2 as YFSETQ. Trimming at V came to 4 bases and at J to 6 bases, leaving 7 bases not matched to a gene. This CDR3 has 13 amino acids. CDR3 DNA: TGCGCCAGCAGCAGCGGGACTACGGGCGAGCAGTACTTC. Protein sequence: CASSSGTTGEQYF.

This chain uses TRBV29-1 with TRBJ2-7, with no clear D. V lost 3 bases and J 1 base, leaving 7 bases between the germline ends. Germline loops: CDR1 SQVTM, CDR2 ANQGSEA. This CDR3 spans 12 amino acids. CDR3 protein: CSVDYGSYEQYF. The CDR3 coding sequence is TGCAGCGTTGATTATGGTTCCTACGAGCAGTACTTC.

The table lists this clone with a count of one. CDR3: CSVEDPGDRGQPQHF. The CDR3 DNA follows: TGCAGCGTTGAAGATCCGGGGGACAGGGGACAGCCCCAGCATTTT. The chain carries TRBV29-1 and TRBJ1-5; 10 positions match TRBD1. V lost 0 bases to trimming and J lost 7 bases; unmatched junction nucleotides: 6. The germline V gene encodes CDR1 SQVTM and CDR2 ANQGSEA. The CDR3 contains 15 residues.

Here the CDR3 DNA reads TGTGCCAGCAGCTTGAGTGTTGATACGCAGTATTTT. Translated: CASSLSVDTQYF. The V gene is TRBV5-6, the J gene TRBJ2-3, with no clear D. Trimming cost V 1 base and J 6 bases, with 6 bases left between them. This CDR3 comprises 12 residues. The germline V gene encodes CDR1 SGHDT and CDR2 YYEEEE.

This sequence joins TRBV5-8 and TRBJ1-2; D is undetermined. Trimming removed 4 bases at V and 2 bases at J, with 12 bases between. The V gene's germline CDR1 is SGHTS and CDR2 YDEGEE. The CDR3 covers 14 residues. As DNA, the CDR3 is TGTGCCAGCAGCAACTCGGGGAGGAACTATGGCTACACCTTC. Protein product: CASSNSGRNYGYTF. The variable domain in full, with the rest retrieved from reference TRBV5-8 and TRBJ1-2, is EAGVTQSPTHLIKTRGQQATLRCSPISGHTSVYWYQQALGLGLQFLLWYDEGEERNRGNFPPRFSGRQFPNYSSELNVNALELEDSALYLCASSNSGRNYGYTFGSGTRLTVV.

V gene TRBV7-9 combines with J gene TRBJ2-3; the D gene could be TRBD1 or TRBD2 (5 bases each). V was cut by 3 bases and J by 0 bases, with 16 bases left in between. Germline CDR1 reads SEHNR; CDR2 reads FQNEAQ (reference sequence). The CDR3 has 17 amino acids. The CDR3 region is CASSLVEGMWSTDTQYF. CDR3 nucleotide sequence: TGTGCCAGCAGCTTGGTTGAGGGGATGTGGAGCACAGATACGCAGTATTTT.

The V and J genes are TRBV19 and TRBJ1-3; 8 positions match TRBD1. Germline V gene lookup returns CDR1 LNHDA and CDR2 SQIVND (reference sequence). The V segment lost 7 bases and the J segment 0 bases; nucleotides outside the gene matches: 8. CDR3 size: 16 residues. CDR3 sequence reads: CASKAGTGRSGNTIYF. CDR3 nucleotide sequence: TGTGCCAGTAAGGCTGGGACAGGTCGCTCTGGAAACACCATATATTTT.

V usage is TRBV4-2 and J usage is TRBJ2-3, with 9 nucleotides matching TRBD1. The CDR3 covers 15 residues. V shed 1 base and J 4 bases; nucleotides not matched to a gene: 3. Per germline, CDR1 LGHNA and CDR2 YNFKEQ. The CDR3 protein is CASSQAGQGADTQYF. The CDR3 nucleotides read TGTGCCAGCAGCCAAGCGGGACAGGGTGCAGATACGCAGTATTTT.

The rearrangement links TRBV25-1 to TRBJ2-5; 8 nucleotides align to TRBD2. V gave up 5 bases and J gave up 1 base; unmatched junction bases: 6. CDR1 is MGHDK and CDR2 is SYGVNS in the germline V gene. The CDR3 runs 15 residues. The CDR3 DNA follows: TGTGCCAGCAGTACCCGGGGGGGGACCCAAGAGACCCAGTACTTC. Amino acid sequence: CASSTRGGTQETQYF.

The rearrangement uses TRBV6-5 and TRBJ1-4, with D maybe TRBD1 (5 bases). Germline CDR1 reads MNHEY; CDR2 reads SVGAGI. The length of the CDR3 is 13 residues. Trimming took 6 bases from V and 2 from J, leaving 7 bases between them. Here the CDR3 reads CASSGGTNEKLFF. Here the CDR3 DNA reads TGTGCCAGCAGCGGGGGGACTAATGAAAAACTGTTTTTT.

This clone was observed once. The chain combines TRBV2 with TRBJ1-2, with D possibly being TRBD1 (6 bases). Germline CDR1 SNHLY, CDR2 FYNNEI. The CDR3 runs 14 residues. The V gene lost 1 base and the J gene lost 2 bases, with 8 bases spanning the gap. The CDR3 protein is CASSEGGRNYGYTF. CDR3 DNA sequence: TGTGCCAGCAGTGAAGGGGGGCGGAACTATGGCTACACCTTC.

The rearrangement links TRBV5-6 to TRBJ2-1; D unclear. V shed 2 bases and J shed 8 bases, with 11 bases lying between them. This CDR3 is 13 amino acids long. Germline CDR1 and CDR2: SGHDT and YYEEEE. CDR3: CASSLGPAYEQFF. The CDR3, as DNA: TGTGCCAGCAGCTTAGGTCCGGCTTATGAGCAGTTCTTC.

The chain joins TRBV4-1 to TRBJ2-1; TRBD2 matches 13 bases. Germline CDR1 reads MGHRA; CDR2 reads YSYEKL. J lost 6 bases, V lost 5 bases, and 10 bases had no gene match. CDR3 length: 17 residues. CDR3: CASSDRTSGGAANEQFF. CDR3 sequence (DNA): TGCGCCAGCAGCGACAGAACTAGCGGGGGGGCTGCCAATGAGCAGTTCTTC.

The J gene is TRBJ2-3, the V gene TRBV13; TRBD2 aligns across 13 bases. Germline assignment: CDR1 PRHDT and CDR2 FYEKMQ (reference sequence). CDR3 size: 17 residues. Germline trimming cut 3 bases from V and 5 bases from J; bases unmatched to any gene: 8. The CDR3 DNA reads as TGTGCCAGCAGCTTTCTACTAGCGGGAGGGCAGGGAGATACGCAGTATTTT. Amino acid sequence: CASSFLLAGGQGDTQYF.

CDR3 amino acids: CASRSPQGYRSGYTF. CDR3 DNA sequence: TGTGCCAGCAGATCCCCCCAGGGGTATAGGTCTGGCTACACCTTC. The chain couples TRBV7-2 to TRBJ1-2; a weak D match, TRBD1 (6 bases). V dropped 6 bases and J dropped 7 bases, with 21 bases sitting between them. This CDR3 has 15 residues. CDR1 and CDR2 from the germline V gene are SGHTA and FQGNSA.

CDR3 sequence reads: CASSLIPGEANQPQHF. CDR3 DNA: TGTGCCAGCAGCTTGATTCCGGGAGAGGCCAATCAGCCCCAGCATTTT. The chain combines TRBV5-5 with TRBJ1-5; D is unresolved. This CDR3 is built from 16 residues. V dropped 1 base and J dropped 3 bases, with 14 bases sitting between them. Germline V CDR1 and CDR2: SGHKS, YYEKEE (reference sequence).

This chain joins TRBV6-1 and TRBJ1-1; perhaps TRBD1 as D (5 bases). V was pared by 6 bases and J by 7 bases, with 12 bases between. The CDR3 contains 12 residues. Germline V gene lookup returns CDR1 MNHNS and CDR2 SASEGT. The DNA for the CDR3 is TGTGCCAGCAGAACCGACAGCAGTGAAGCTTTCTTT. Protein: CASRTDSSEAFF.

The CDR3 is CASSLGLAGDQETQYF. CDR3 bases: TGTGCCAGCAGCTTAGGGCTAGCGGGGGACCAAGAGACCCAGTACTTC. The genes are TRBV7-2 and TRBJ2-5; 10 nucleotides match TRBD2. This CDR3 region has 16 residues. V lost 1 base and J lost 0; bases outside the gene matches: 2. Germline V gives CDR1 SGHTA, CDR2 FQGNSA.

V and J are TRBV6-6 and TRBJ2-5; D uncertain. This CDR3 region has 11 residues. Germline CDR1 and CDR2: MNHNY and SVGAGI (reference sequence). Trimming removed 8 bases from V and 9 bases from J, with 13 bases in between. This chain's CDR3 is CASGSEKAQYF. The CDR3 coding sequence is TGTGCCAGCGGTTCGGAGAAGGCCCAGTACTTC.

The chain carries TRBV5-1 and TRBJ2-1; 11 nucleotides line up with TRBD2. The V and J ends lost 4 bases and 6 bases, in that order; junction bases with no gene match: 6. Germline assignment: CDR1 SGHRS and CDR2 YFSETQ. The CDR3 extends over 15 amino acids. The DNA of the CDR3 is TGCGCCAGCAGCCAGACTAGCGGGACTACCAATGAGCAGTTCTTC. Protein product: CASSQTSGTTNEQFF.